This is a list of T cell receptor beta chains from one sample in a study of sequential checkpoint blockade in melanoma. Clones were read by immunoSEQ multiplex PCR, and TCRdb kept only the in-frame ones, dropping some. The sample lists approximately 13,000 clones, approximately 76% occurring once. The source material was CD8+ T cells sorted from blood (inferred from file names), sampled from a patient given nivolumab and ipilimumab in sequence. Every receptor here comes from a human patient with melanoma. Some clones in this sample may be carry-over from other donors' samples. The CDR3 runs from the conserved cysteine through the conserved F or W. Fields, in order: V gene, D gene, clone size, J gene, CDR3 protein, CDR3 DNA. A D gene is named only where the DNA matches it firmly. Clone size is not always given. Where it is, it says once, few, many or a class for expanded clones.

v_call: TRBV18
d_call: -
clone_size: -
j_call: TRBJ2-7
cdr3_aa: CASSPPAFGQNPHDEQYF
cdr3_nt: TGTGCCAGCTCACCACCTGCTTTTGGACAGAACCCCCACGACGAGCAGTACTTC

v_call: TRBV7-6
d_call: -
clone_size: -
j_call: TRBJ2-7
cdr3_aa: CASSLIRATGYYEQYF
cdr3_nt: TGTGCCAGCAGCTTAATAAGGGCCACGGGGTATTACGAGCAGTACTTC

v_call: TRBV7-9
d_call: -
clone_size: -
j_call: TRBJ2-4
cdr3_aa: CASSLAESLAKNIQYF
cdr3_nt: TGTGCCAGCAGCTTAGCAGAGTCCCTAGCCAAAAACATTCAGTACTTC

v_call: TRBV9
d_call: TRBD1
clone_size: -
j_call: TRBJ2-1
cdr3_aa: CASSPGDSAYNEQFF
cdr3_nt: TGTGCCAGCAGTCCTGGGGACAGCGCCTACAATGAGCAGTTCTTC

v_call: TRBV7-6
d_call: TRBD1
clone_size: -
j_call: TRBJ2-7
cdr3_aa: CASRDRGRTEQYF
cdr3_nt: TGTGCCAGCAGGGACAGGGGCCGAACTGAGCAGTACTTC

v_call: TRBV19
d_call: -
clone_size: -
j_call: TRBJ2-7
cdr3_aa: CASSIALGGLYEQYF
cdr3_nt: TGTGCCAGTAGTATCGCCCTAGGGGGTCTTTACGAGCAGTACTTC

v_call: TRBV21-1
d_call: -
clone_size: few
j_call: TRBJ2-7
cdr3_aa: CASSKRGQDSSYEQYF
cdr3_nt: TGTGCCAGCAGCAAAAGAGGACAGGACAGCTCCTACGAGCAGTACTTC

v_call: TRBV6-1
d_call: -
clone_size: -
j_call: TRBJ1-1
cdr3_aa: CASSVGPETEAFF
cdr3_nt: TGTGCCAGCAGTGTTGGTCCGGAGACTGAAGCTTTCTTT

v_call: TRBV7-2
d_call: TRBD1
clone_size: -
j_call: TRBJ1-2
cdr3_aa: CASSFGQGYGYTF
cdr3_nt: TGTGCCAGCAGCTTCGGACAGGGATATGGCTACACCTTC

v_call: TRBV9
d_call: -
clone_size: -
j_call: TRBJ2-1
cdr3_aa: CASSPWGGTYNEQFF
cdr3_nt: TGTGCCAGCAGCCCTTGGGGGGGCACCTACAATGAGCAGTTCTTC

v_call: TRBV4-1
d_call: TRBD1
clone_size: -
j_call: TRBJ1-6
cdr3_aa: CASSQVLDREVSPLHF
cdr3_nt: TGCGCCAGCAGCCAAGTGTTGGACAGGGAAGTCTCACCCCTCCACTTT

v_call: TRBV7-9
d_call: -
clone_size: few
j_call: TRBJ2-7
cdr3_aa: CASSLGDEQYF
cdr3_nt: TGTGCCAGCAGCCTCGGGGACGAGCAGTACTTC

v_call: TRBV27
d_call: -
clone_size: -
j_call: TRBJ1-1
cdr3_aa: CAASGMNTEAFF
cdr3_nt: TGCGCAGCCTCAGGGATGAACACTGAAGCTTTCTTT

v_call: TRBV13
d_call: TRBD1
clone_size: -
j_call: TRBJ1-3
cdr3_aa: CASSMPGQGRNTIYF
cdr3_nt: TGTGCCAGCAGCATGCCTGGACAGGGGAGAAACACCATATATTTT

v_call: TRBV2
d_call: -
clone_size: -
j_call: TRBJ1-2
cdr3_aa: CASRGGSGHTF
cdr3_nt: TGTGCCAGCAGGGGGGGGAGTGGCCACACCTTC

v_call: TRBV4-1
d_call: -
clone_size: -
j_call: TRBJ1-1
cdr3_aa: CASSQDRGNTEAFF
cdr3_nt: TGCGCCAGCAGCCAAGATCGGGGGAACACTGAAGCTTTCTTT

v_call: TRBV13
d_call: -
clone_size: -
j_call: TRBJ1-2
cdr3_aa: CAAGARGSYGYTF
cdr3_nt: TGTGCCGCCGGGGCGAGGGGGTCCTATGGCTACACCTTC

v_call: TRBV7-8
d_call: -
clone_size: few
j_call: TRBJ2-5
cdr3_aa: CASSTPGKEETQYF
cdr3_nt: TGTGCCAGCAGCACCCCAGGGAAGGAAGAGACCCAGTACTTC

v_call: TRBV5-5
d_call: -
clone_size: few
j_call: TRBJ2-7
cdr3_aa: CASSFTYRETYEQYF
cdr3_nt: TGTGCCAGCAGCTTTACGTACAGGGAGACCTACGAGCAGTACTTC

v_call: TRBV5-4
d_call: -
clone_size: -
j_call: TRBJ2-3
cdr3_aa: CASSSSRKAGTDTQYF
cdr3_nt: TGTGCCAGCAGCTCCTCAAGGAAGGCGGGCACAGATACGCAGTATTTT

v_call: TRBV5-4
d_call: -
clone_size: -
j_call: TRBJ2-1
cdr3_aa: CASSLEGGVSYNEQFF
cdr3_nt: TGTGCCAGCAGCTTGGAAGGGGGGGTATCCTACAATGAGCAGTTCTTC

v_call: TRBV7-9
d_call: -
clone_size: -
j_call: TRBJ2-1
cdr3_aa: CASRPTVVARSYNEQFF
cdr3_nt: TGTGCCAGCAGGCCTACGGTTGTAGCTAGGTCCTACAATGAGCAGTTCTTC

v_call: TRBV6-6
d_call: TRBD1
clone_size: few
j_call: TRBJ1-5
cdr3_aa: CASSARTGRDQPQHF
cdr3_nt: TGTGCCAGCAGTGCCAGGACAGGGAGGGATCAGCCCCAGCATTTT

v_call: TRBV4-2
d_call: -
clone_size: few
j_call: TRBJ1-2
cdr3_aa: CASSQGLEGFGYTF
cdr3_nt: TGTGCCAGCAGCCAAGGGTTGGAGGGTTTTGGCTACACCTTC

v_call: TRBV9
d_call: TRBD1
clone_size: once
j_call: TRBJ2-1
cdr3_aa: CASSVEDRPIWRFF
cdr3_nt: TGTGCCAGCAGCGTAGAGGACAGGCCTATATGGAGGTTCTTC

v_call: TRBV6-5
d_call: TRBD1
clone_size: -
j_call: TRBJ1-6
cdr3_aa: CASSPGTGSRSPLHF
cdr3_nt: TGTGCCAGCAGTCCCGGGACAGGGTCCCGTTCACCCCTCCACTTT

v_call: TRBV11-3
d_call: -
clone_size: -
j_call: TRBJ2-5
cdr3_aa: CASSLVGRGETQYF
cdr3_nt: TGTGCCAGCAGCTTAGTAGGGAGGGGGGAGACCCAGTACTTC

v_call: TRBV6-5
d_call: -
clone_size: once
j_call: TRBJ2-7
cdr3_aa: CASAAERIYEQYF
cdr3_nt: TGTGCCAGCGCCGCGGAGCGGATCTACGAGCAGTACTTC

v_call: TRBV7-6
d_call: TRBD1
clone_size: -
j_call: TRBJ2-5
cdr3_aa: CASSPSGPDRDPQETQYF
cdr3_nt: TGTGCCAGCAGCCCCTCGGGGCCGGACAGGGATCCCCAAGAGACCCAGTACTTC